The clone carrying this T cell receptor (beta chain) was found a few times. Its specificity is not known. The source of the sample is a study of Ad26.COV2.S vaccination and SARS-CoV-2 variants. Study information: Administration of Ad26.COV2.S was intramuscular, either once or twice 56 days apart.

Documented treatment: some 20 received Ad26.COV2.S at low or high dose, single or two shots; roughly five received placebo; per-sample allocation not given. Following the first vaccine or placebo injection, samples were taken on day 63. Trimming removed 6 bases from V and 1 base from J, with 9 bases in between. The CDR3 is 13 amino acids. Germline CDR1 and CDR2: MRHNA and SNTAGT. Findings and limits, study-wide: In vaccinated individuals, spike-specific CD8+ and CD4+ T cell responses reportedly displayed substantial breadth. The analyses of TCR breadth and depth may have understated the size of total T cell responses.

The protocol was immunoSEQ multiplex PCR, while the TCRdb copy is restricted to in-frame clones and leaves out a portion. The sample has 250,000 or so clones; approximately 90% are singletons. This receptor was obtained from a person aged 18-60 years who received the Ad26.COV2.S COVID-19 vaccine or a placebo. The chain carries TRBV6-4 and TRBJ1-1; D unclear. The source was peripheral blood, collected in a trial of Ad26.COV2.S vaccine versus placebo. The CDR3 bases are TGTGCCAGCAGCTCGGACGGGAACACTGAAGCTTTCTTT. Amino acid sequence: CASSSDGNTEAFF.